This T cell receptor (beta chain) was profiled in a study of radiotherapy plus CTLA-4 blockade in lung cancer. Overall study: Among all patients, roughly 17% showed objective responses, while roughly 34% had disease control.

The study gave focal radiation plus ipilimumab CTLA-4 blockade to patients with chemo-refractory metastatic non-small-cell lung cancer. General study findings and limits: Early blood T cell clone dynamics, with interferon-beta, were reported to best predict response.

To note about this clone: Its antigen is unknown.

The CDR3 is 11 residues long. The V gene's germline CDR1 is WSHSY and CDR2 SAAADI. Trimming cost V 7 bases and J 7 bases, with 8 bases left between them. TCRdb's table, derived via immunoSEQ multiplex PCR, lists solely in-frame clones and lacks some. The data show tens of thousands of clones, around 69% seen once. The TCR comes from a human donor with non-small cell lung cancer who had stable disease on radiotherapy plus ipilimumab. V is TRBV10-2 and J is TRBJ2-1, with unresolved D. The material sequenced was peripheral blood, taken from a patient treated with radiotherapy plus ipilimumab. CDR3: CASTMANEQFF. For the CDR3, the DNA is TGCGCCAGCACTATGGCTAATGAGCAGTTCTTC.